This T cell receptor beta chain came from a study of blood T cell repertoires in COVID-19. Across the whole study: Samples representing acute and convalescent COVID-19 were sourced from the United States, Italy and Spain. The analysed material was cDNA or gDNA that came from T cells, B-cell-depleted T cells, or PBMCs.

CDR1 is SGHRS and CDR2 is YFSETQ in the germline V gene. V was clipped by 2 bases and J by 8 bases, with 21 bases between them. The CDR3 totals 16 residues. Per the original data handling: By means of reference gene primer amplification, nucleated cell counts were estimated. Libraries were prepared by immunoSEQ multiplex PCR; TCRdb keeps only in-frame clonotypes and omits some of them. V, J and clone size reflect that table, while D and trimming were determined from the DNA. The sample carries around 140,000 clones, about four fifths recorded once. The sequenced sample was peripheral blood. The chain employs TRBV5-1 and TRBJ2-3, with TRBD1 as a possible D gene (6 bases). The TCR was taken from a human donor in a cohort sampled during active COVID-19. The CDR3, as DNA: TGCGCCAGCAGCTTTTCCTCTAGGCAGATACAGGGTACGCAGTATTTT. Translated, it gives CASSFSSRQIQGTQYF.